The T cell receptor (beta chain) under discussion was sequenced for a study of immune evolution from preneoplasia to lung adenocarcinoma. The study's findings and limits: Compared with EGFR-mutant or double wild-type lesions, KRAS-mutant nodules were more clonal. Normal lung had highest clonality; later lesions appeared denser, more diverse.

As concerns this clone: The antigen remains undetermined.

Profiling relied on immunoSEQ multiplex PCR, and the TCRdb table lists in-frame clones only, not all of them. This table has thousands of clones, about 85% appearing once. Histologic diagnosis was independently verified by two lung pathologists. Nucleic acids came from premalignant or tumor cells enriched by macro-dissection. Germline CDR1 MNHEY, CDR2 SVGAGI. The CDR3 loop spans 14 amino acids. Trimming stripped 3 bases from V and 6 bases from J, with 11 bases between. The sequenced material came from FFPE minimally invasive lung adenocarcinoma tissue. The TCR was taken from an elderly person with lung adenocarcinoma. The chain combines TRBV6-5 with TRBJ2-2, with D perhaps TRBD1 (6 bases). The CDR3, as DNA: TGTGCCAGCAGTTATAGGGGGAAGTCCGGGGAGCTGTTTTTT. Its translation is CASSYRGKSGELFF.